This TCR beta chain was recorded in a study of T-cell reconstitution after alpha-beta-depleted transplantation in children (dated by TCRdb to the mid-2010s). Notes on the research overall: The study quantitatively tracked T-cell immune reconstitution after TCRalphabeta/CD19-depleted allogeneic hematopoietic cell transplantation in children using TCR repertoire profiling. The paper as a whole reports these results and caveats: Over the following months the frequencies of hyperexpanded clones went down, and after one year T-cell counts and TCRbeta diversity were mostly credited to newly produced T cells. About two months after transplant, the apparently early recovery of alphabetaT-cell counts reportedly depended on just several hundred clones that had expanded rapidly and came from non-depleted graft cells. In some patients, high TCRbeta diversity at day 60 was attributed to recipient T cells and intrathymic progenitors that had survived conditioning.

The CDR3 holds 14 amino acids from the cysteine to the phenylalanine. The read is trimmed to its CDR3 DNA, 42 bases read in frame from base 1. Trimming costs V 4 bases and J 5 bases, and their ends lie 16 bases apart. CDR1 and CDR2, looked up from the germline V gene, are SGDLS and YYNGEE. The sample's treatment or condition label is to be understood as: allogeneic hematopoietic cell transplantation with graft depleted of TCRalphabeta T cells and CD19 B cells. Transplant recipients were children who received TCRalphabeta/CD19-depleted allogeneic hematopoietic cell grafts. Library method: PCR. This sample was sequenced with an Illumina HiSeq 2500. TCR libraries were prepared with molecular barcoding, using unique molecular identifiers to normalize TCRbeta repertoire quantification. TCRdb ran its own pipeline on the public reads, namely fastp trimming at Q25 and MiXCR clone calling, and kept in-frame beta chains. Each record represents a unique CDR3 protein, reported with the most common genes and DNA among its rows. This sample is represented by hundreds of thousands of distinct CDR3 sequences; 9.5% to 13% of them were singletons. Just under 7.5% of the sample rests with the top ten.

This clonotype was seen ten or more times. No antigen is known for it. No much larger clone exists at a distance of one base, and base qualities are not known. This sequence originates from a boy in the first two years of life with acute myeloid leukemia, due to receive a stem cell transplant. The sample in question was PBMCs, obtained before TCRalphabeta/CD19-depleted stem cell transplant. The sequence is built from TRBV9 and TRBJ2-7, with a tentative D gene TRBD1 over 7 matching bases. The CDR3: CASSLYRGGDEQYF. The sequenced DNA: TGTGCCAGCAGCTTATACAGGGGAGGAGACGAGCAGTACTTC.